These 21 T cell receptor beta chains were sequenced from one sample in a study of CD8 T cells in ankylosing spondylitis. TCRdb recomputed calls from the 5' RACE reads with MiXCR, one row per CDR3 protein. The sample has approximately 150,000 distinct CDR3 sequences; under 35% are singletons. Material for sequencing was synovial fluid, either unsorted or a sorted T cell fraction (not recorded which). The receptors derive from a male donor with ankylosing spondylitis.

The chain joins TRBV15 to TRBJ1-1; D is perhaps TRBD1 (5 bases). CDR3 length: 12 amino acids. Trimming pared 5 bases from V and 10 bases from J, leaving 14 bases between. Per germline, CDR1 LNHNV and CDR2 YYDKDF (reference sequence). CDR3 sequence (DNA): TGTGCCACCAGCTCCCTCAGAGGGGCAGCTTTCTTT. Translated: CATSSLRGAAFF.

The chain employs TRBV12-3 or TRBV12-4 and TRBJ2-7, with D uncertain. V was clipped by 4 bases and J by 2 bases, with 18 bases between them. There are 16 residues in the CDR3. CDR3 sequence: CASSCLEPTSTYEQYF. The CDR3 DNA follows: TGTGCCAGCAGTTGCCTTGAACCCACTTCTACCTACGAGCAGTACTTC.

The chain couples TRBV6-1 to TRBJ1-5; 7 bases align to TRBD1. CDR3 size: 13 residues. V was pared by 4 bases and J by 7 bases, with 4 bases of the junction left unmatched. The germline V gene encodes CDR1 MNHNS and CDR2 SASEGT. In DNA form, the CDR3 reads TGTGCCAGCAGTGGGACAGGAGGCCAGCCCCAGCATTTT. This gives the protein CASSGTGGQPQHF.

The V and J genes are TRBV5-1 and TRBJ1-3; tentative D call: TRBD1 (6 bases). The CDR3 is 13 residues long. Germline-derived CDR1 and CDR2 are SGHRS and YFSETQ. V gave up 1 base and J gave up 8 bases, with 10 bases separating them. The CDR3 nucleotides are TGCGCCAGCAGCTTGAACAGGGCTGACACCATATATTTT. Residues: CASSLNRADTIYF.

The sample holds many counts of this clonotype. This chain links TRBV7-6 with TRBJ2-3; 12 nucleotides match TRBD2. The CDR3 spans 16 residues. CDR1 and CDR2 from the germline V gene are SGHVS and FNYEAQ. The trim removed 5 bases at V and 1 base at J, leaving 4 bases unmatched. The CDR3 here is CASSHRLAGGTDTQYF. The CDR3 DNA reads TGTGCCAGCAGCCACAGACTAGCGGGGGGCACAGATACGCAGTATTTT. Full variable domain (rest looked up from reference TRBV7-6 and TRBJ2-3): GAGVSQSPRYKVTKRGQDVALRCDPISGHVSLYWYRQALGQGPEFLTYFNYEAQQDKSGLPNDRFSAERPEGSISTLTIQRTEQRDSAMYRCASSHRLAGGTDTQYFGPGTRLTVL.

This clonotype was picked up a small number of times. The chain is built from TRBV4-1 and TRBJ1-6; weak D call: TRBD1 (5 bases). The CDR3 consists of 15 residues. Germline V gene sequence: CDR1 MGHRA, CDR2 YSYEKL. Trimming removed 5 bases at V and 7 bases at J, with 15 bases between. The CDR3 spells CASSSGWGKNSPLHF. CDR3 DNA: TGCGCCAGCAGCTCCGGATGGGGGAAAAATTCACCCCTCCACTTT.

V and J are TRBV6-2 or TRBV6-3 and TRBJ2-7, with TRBD1 as a possible D gene (7 bases). The V end lost 5 bases, the J end lost 6 bases, and 20 bases lay between the germline ends. Germline V lookup: CDR1 MNHEY, CDR2 SVGEGT. The CDR3 is 15 amino acids. CDR3 in amino acids: CASSQRQGGTSEQYF. CDR3 in DNA: TGTGCCAGCAGTCAACGACAGGGAGGTACGAGCGAGCAGTACTTC.

The rearrangement uses TRBV24-1 and TRBJ2-5; TRBD2 agrees at 12 bases. The length of the CDR3 is 16 residues. Germline values: CDR1 KGHDR, CDR2 SFDVKD. Trimming took 3 bases from V and 1 from J; bases not matched to a gene: 2. CDR3 protein: CATSDPGLAGQETQYF. The CDR3 coding sequence is TGTGCCACCAGTGATCCGGGACTAGCGGGCCAAGAGACCCAGTACTTC.

The chain joins TRBV12-3 or TRBV12-4 to TRBJ2-1; 7 bases map to TRBD2. V trimming: 3 bases; J trimming: 7 bases; junction bases outside the gene matches: 9. CDR3 length: 15 residues. DNA for the CDR3: TGTGCCAGCAGTTTCGGCGGGAGCTCCGGAAATGAGCAGTTCTTC. Encoded protein: CASSFGGSSGNEQFF.

This clonotype was detected ten times or more. This chain uses TRBV20-1 with TRBJ2-2, with D perhaps TRBD1 or TRBD2 (6 bases each). Deletions cut 4 bases from V and 4 bases from J, with 13 bases between. This CDR3 is built from 14 residues. The germline CDR1 and CDR2 sequences are DFQATT and SNEGSKA (reference sequence). The CDR3 sequence is CSATKGGGTGELFF. CDR3 bases: TGCAGTGCTACCAAGGGGGGTGGCACCGGGGAGCTGTTTTTT.

Only a few counts were recorded for this clonotype. The chain couples TRBV7-2 to TRBJ1-3; D may be TRBD1 (6 bases). Germline CDR1 is SGHTA and CDR2 is FQGNSA. The V end was cut by 3 bases, the J end by 2 bases, with 14 bases between. There are 16 residues in the CDR3. The CDR3 spells CASSLRTTGTGNTIYF. CDR3 DNA: TGTGCCAGCAGCTTGAGGACAACAGGGACTGGAAACACCATATATTTT.

This clonotype showed up just a few times. V is TRBV5-6 and J is TRBJ2-2, with unresolved D. Per germline, CDR1 SGHDT and CDR2 YYEEEE. The CDR3 length is 17 residues. Trimming shortened V by 1 base and J by 1 base, and 14 bases separated the two germline ends. The CDR3 spells CASSLRLNSKNTGELFF. The CDR3 bases are TGTGCCAGCAGCTTGAGGTTGAACAGTAAGAACACCGGGGAGCTGTTTTTT.

This clonotype was recorded a few times. The gene calls are TRBV7-6 and TRBJ2-1; possibly TRBD1 for D (6 bases). With 5 bases removed from V and 6 bases from J, the gap between germline ends came to 17 bases. Germline CDR1 and CDR2: SGHVS and FNYEAQ. The CDR3 has 15 amino acids. CDR3 in DNA: TGTGCCAGCAGCCCACTACAGGGAAGTGGCAATGAGCAGTTCTTC. Translated: CASSPLQGSGNEQFF. The full variable domain, in which reference TRBV7-6 and TRBJ2-1 provide the parts outside the CDR3, is GAGVSQSPRYKVTKRGQDVALRCDPISGHVSLYWYRQALGQGPEFLTYFNYEAQQDKSGLPNDRFSAERPEGSISTLTIQRTEQRDSAMYRCASSPLQGSGNEQFFGPGTRLTVL.

This chain's CDR3 is CASSLLGSLYNEQFF. The CDR3 nucleotides read TGTGCCAGCAGCTTGTTGGGAAGCCTCTACAATGAGCAGTTCTTC. The chain combines TRBV5-5 with TRBJ2-1; D is ambiguous. Trimming shortened V by 1 base and J by 3 bases, and 11 bases separated the two germline ends. CDR3 size: 15 residues. CDR1 and CDR2 (germline): SGHKS, YYEKEE (reference sequence).

This chain links TRBV20-1 with TRBJ2-7, with D uncertain. Per germline, CDR1 DFQATT and CDR2 SNEGSKA (reference sequence). The CDR3 has 11 amino acids. V was trimmed by 6 bases and J by 5 bases, leaving 11 bases between them. The CDR3 nucleotides are TGCAGTGCCTCTAGTGGCCACGAGCAGTACTTC. It translates to CSASSGHEQYF.

This chain links TRBV6-5 with TRBJ2-2; TRBD1 matches 8 bases. Germline CDR1 and CDR2: MNHEY and SVGAGI. The CDR3 extends over 15 amino acids. The V gene end was trimmed by 0 bases and the J gene end by 6 bases; junction bases not matched to a gene: 3. The CDR3 DNA follows: TGTGCCAGCAGTTACTCTCAGGGGGCGGCCGGGGAGCTGTTTTTT. Protein: CASSYSQGAAGELFF.

This chain uses TRBV28 with TRBJ1-1; TRBD1 is a possible D gene (5 bases). Trimming cost V 3 bases and J 0 bases, with 11 bases left between them. Germline V gene sequence: CDR1 MDHEN, CDR2 SYDVKM. The CDR3 totals 15 residues. CDR3 in DNA: TGTGCCAGCAGTTTCGGAGTGGGGGTGAACACTGAAGCTTTCTTT. It translates to CASSFGVGVNTEAFF.

In its sample, this clonotype was seen a few times. V gene TRBV23-1 combines with J gene TRBJ2-7, with TRBD1 matching over 7 bases. Being an ORF, TRBV23-1 has a function that is uncertain. J was trimmed by 0 bases and V by 10 bases; bases with no gene match: 6. The length of the CDR3 is 13 residues. The CDR3 bases are TGCGCCATCAAGACAGGGAGCTCCTACGAGCAGTACTTC. Translating gives CAIKTGSSYEQYF.

This clonotype has only a few counts. CDR3 amino acids: CASSGSGGTDTQYF. CDR3 nucleotides: TGTGCCAGCAGCGGGAGCGGGGGCACAGATACGCAGTATTTT. This chain joins TRBV7-2 and TRBJ2-3; TRBD2 matches 7 bases. CDR3 length equals 14 residues. Trimming at V came to 5 bases and at J to 1 base, leaving 3 bases not matched to a gene. Germline V gives CDR1 SGHTA, CDR2 FQGNSA. Together with reference TRBV7-2 and TRBJ2-3, the CDR3 gives the full variable domain: GAGVSQSPSNKVTEKGKDVELRCDPISGHTALYWYRQSLGQGLEFLIYFQGNSAPDKSGLPSDRFSAERTGGSVSTLTIQRTQQEDSAVYLCASSGSGGTDTQYFGPGTRLTVL.

The table lists this clonotype with many counts. The chain uses TRBV2 and TRBJ2-1; D gene uncertain. With 7 bases removed from V and 0 bases from J, the gap between germline ends came to 13 bases. In germline, CDR1 is SNHLY, CDR2 FYNNEI. This CDR3 comprises 15 residues. CDR3: CASTNGLSSYNEQFF. CDR3 DNA sequence: TGTGCCAGCACCAACGGGTTAAGCTCCTACAATGAGCAGTTCTTC.

This clonotype has more than one count but fewer than ten. V gene TRBV12-3 or TRBV12-4 combines with J gene TRBJ2-3; 10 positions match TRBD2. V dropped 6 bases and J dropped 6; count of bases not matched to a gene: 9. The CDR3 is made up of 15 amino acids. In nucleotides, the CDR3 is TGTGCCAGCAGGCCCGCTAGCGGGGGAATCGATACGCAGTATTTT. This sequence encodes CASRPASGGIDTQYF.